This T cell receptor beta chain was sequenced in a study of T cell changes during pregnancy in multiple sclerosis. Libraries were prepared by immunoSEQ multiplex PCR; TCRdb keeps only in-frame clonotypes and omits some of them. The table has tens of thousands of clones, 80% to 95% seen once. This CDR3 is built from 15 residues. The V end was cut by 0 bases, the J end by 4 bases, with 10 bases between. From germline, CDR1 is SGHTA and CDR2 FQGTGA. The genes are TRBV7-3 and TRBJ2-1; TRBD1 is a possible D gene (5 bases). Sequencing used peripheral blood, obtained after pregnancy. The receptor comes from a female donor with multiple sclerosis, enrolled in a pregnancy study. CDR3 sequence: CASSLTSQGYNEQFF. DNA for the CDR3: TGTGCCAGCAGCTTAACTTCCCAGGGTTACAATGAGCAGTTCTTC.